Listed here are 5 T cell receptor beta chains from one sample, sequenced in a study of post-analysis software for immune sequencing data. Study observations and caveats: Elevated frequency relative to controls characterized a handful of TRBV segments in patients, TRBV5-6, TRBV5-1 and TRBV20-1 among them.

Unique molecular identifiers were built into the TCR beta cDNA libraries. Using its own MiXCR run on the PCR reads, TCRdb lists one record per CDR3 protein. The sample carries around 770,000 distinct CDR3 sequences, 46% recorded once. These TCRs are of unknown antigen specificity. The specimen sequenced was blood. Receptor source: a girl aged 10 to 17 with multiple sclerosis.

The chain joins TRBV5-1 to TRBJ1-1; unclear D gene. This CDR3 is built from 16 residues. The ends were cut back, 1 base at V and 0 bases at J, with 13 bases in the middle. Germline V gives CDR1 SGHRS, CDR2 YFSETQ. This CDR3 reads CASSLIPGHMNTEAFF. As DNA, the CDR3 is TGCGCCAGCAGCTTGATTCCGGGTCACATGAACACTGAAGCTTTCTTT.

This clonotype was observed a few times. This chain links TRBV29-1 with TRBJ2-7; 8 nucleotides agree with TRBD2. CDR1 is SQVTM, CDR2 ANQGSEA, per germline. V shed 4 bases, J shed 7 bases, and the junction held 12 bases outside the gene matches. CDR3 length: 14 amino acids. The CDR3 here is CSVAAGRAYNEQYF. The CDR3 DNA reads as TGCAGCGTTGCTGCCGGGAGGGCCTACAATGAGCAGTACTTC.

This clonotype was counted a few times. The chain combines TRBV7-2 with TRBJ2-5; 9 bases agree with TRBD1. J lost 3 bases, V lost 6 bases, and 5 bases had no gene match. The CDR3 has 14 residues. Germline CDR1 SGHTA, CDR2 FQGNSA. The CDR3 coding sequence is TGTGCCAGCAGTACAGGGGGCTGGGAAGAGACCCAGTACTTC. This encodes CASSTGGWEETQYF.

This chain links TRBV5-1 with TRBJ1-6, with a possible D match to TRBD1 (5 bases). Trimming shortened V by 4 bases and J by 7 bases, and 12 bases separated the two germline ends. The CDR3 spans 14 residues. Looked up from germline, CDR1 is SGHRS and CDR2 is YFSETQ. The CDR3 DNA reads TGCGCCAGCAGCCCAGGGAATTCAAATTCACCCCTCCACTTT. It is translated as CASSPGNSNSPLHF.

This clonotype has only a few counts. The rearrangement links TRBV20-1 to TRBJ2-5, with a tentative D call TRBD1 (5 bases). The end of the DNA aligns better with TRBJ2-7, so the J call may be wrong. CDR3 length: 13 amino acids. Per the germline V gene, CDR1 is DFQATT and CDR2 is SNEGSKA (reference sequence). The CDR3 is CSARGRVNYEQYF. The CDR3 coding sequence is TGCAGTGCTAGGGGCAGGGTAAATTACGAGCAGTACTTC.